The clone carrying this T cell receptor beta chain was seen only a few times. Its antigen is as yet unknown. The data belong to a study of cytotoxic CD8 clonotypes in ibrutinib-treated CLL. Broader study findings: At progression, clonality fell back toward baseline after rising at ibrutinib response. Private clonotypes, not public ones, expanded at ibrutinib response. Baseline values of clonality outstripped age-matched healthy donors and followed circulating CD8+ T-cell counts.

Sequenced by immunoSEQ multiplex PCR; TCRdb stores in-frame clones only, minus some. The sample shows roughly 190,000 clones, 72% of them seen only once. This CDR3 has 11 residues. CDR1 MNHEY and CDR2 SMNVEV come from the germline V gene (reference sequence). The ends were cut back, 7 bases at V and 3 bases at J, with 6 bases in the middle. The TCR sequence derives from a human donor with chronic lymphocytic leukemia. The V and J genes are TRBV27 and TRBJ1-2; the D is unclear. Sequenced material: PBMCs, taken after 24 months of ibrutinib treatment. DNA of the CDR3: TGTGCCAGCAAGGACTACTATGGCTACACCTTC. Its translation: CASKDYYGYTF.